The clone carrying this T cell receptor beta chain was counted many times. Its antigen is undetermined. The entry originates in a study of early T cells in non-severe SARS-CoV-2 infection. Study-wide context: Investigators sequenced bulk RNA drawn from unsorted whole blood, and chains remained unpaired.

The V gene's germline CDR1 is WNHNN and CDR2 SYGVQD (reference sequence). The CDR3 is made up of 14 amino acids. The V end was cut by 3 bases, the J end by 5 bases, with 13 bases between. Study-wide results and limits: Matches to VDJdb favored anti-spike CD8 responses and missed private and CD4 specificities.

The library protocol tagged individual cDNA molecules with unique molecular identifiers. TCRdb reprocessed the 5' RACE reads via MiXCR and lists one record per CDR3 protein. The sample contains 30,000 or so distinct CDR3 sequences, 3% to 5% of which appear only once. This sequence originates from an adult who was a healthcare worker with PCR-confirmed SARS-CoV-2 infection or an uninfected control (not recorded which). The rearrangement links TRBV10-1 to TRBJ2-5; possible D gene TRBD1, 5 bases. The source material was whole blood. The CDR3 region is CASSEGRVEETQYF. In DNA, the CDR3 is TGCGCCAGCAGTGAAGGCAGGGTCGAGGAGACCCAGTACTTC.